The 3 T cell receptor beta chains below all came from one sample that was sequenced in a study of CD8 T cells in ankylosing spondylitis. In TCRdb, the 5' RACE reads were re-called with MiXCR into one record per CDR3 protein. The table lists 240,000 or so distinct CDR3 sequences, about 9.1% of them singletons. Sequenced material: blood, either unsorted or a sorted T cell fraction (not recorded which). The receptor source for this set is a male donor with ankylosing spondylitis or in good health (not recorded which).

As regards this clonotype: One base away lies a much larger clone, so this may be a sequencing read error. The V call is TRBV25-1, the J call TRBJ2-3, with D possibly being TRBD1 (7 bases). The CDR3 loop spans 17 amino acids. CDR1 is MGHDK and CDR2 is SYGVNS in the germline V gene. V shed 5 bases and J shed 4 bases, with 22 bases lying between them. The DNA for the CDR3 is TGTGCCAGCAGTCAGAGGGGGCGGGCAGGGGGGCCAGATACGCAGTATTTT. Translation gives CASSQRGRAGGPDTQYF.

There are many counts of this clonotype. CDR3 region: CASSFIEGAGEQYF. The CDR3 DNA reads as TGTGCCAGCAGCTTCATTGAGGGTGCGGGCGAGCAGTACTTC. This chain links TRBV7-2 with TRBJ2-7; a possible D gene is TRBD2 (5 bases). V gave up 3 bases and J gave up 6 bases, with 15 bases separating them. This CDR3 has 14 residues. The germline V gene has CDR1 SGHTA and CDR2 FQGNSA.

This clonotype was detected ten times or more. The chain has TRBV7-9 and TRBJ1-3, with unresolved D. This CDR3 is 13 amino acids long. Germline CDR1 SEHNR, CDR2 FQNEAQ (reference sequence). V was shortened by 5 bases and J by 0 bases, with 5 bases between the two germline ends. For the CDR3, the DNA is TGTGCCAGCAGCAACCTCTCTGGAAACACCATATATTTT. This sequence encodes CASSNLSGNTIYF.